This TCR beta chain was sequenced during a study of blood T cell repertoires in COVID-19. Study in general: The United States, Italy and Spain were the sources of the acute and convalescent COVID-19 samples.

Categorization into cohorts depended on clinical history that participants reported. Germline CDR1 reads SQVTM; CDR2 reads ANQGSEA. There are 13 residues in the CDR3. V dropped 6 bases and J dropped 11 bases, with 23 bases sitting between them. Per the original data handling: Reference gene primer amplification gave nucleated cell count estimates. The table came from immunoSEQ multiplex PCR; TCRdb's copy has only in-frame clones and leaves some out. D and trimming were read from the DNA, whereas the V and J calls and clone size are those reported in that table. The data contain 150,000 to 200,000 clones, 89% of them singletons.

The sequencing sample was made of PBMCs or T cells enriched from blood (not recorded which). The chain links TRBV29-1 to TRBJ2-7, with unresolved D. This clonotype was sampled from a woman in her thirties or forties with acute COVID-19. This CDR3 is CSVLRPLDPHKYF. CDR3 DNA sequence: TGCAGCGTACTACGACCCCTCGACCCCCATAAGTACTTC.